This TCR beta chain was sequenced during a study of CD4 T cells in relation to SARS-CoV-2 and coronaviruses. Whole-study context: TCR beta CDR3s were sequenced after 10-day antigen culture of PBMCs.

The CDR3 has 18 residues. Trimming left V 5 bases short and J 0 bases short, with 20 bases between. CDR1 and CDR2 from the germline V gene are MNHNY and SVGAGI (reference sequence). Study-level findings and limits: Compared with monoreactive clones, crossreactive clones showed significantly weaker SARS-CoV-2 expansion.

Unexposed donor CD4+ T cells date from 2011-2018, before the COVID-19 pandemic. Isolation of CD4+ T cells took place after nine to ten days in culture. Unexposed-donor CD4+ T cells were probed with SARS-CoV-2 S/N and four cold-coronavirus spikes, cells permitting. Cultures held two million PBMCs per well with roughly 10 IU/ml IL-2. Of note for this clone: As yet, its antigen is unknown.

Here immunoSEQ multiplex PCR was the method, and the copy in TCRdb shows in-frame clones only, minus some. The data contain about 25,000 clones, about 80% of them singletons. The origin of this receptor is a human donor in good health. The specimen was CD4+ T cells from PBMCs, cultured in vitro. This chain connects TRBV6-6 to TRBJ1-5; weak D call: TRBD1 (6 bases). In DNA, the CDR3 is TGTGCCAGCAGTCCAGGGACACGACTTACCCATAGCAATCAGCCCCAGCATTTT. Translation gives CASSPGTRLTHSNQPQHF.